This T cell receptor (beta chain) emerged from a study of T cell clusters in autoimmune cytopenias. Study as a whole: Per sample, median TRB depth was about 51,000 reads, yielding a median roughly 2,400 distinct clonotypes. Overall study findings and caveats: Functional roles of the in silico T cell clusters still await experimental validation. Primary autoimmune cytopenia patients seemingly lacked the physiological T cell clusters found in healthy donors.

TRB amplification used approximately 250 ng of peripheral blood genomic DNA. One tube held mixed TRB-A and TRB-B primer pools for touch-down PCR. Reprocessing the multiplex PCR reads, TCRdb reports a single entry for every CDR3 protein and omits DNA. The sample table sets out thousands of distinct CDR3 sequences. The CDR3 is 13 residues long. Germline-derived CDR1 and CDR2 are MNHNY and SVGAGI (reference sequence). A note on this clonotype: Antigen: not known.

The sequence came from a human donor with an autoimmune cytopenia or autoimmune hepatitis (not recorded which). This rearrangement joins TRBV6-6 to TRBJ1-1; the D call of TRBD1 rests on TCRdb alone, since no DNA is present to check it. The sequencing input was peripheral blood. CDR3 residues: CASRTDRDTEAFF.